A single sample gave rise to the 3 T cell receptor beta chains below, sequenced in a study of blood T cell repertoires in COVID-19. TCRdb keeps only in-frame clones here, not all; method: immunoSEQ multiplex PCR. Of 150,000 to 200,000 clones in the sample, roughly 90% were seen once. Sample: peripheral blood. These receptors all stem from a man over 45 with acute or convalescent COVID-19.

CDR3 region: CASSGTGVRTEAFF. The CDR3 coding sequence is TGTGCCAGCAGTGGGACAGGGGTCCGGACTGAAGCTTTCTTT. The genes are TRBV28 and TRBJ1-1; TRBD1 matches 10 bases. The CDR3 sequence is 14 residues long. The V and J ends lost 5 bases and 5 bases, in that order; junction bases with no gene match: 5. Germline loops: CDR1 MDHEN, CDR2 SYDVKM.

The chain recombines TRBV5-1 with TRBJ2-3; TRBD2 matches 8 bases. CDR3 length equals 16 residues. Trimming at V came to 4 bases and at J to 1 base, leaving 8 bases not matched to a gene. Germline V lookup: CDR1 SGHRS, CDR2 YFSETQ. The DNA of the CDR3 is TGCGCCAGCAGCCCCCTAGCGGGTTGGGGCACAGATACGCAGTATTTT. Residues: CASSPLAGWGTDTQYF.

The V and J genes are TRBV18 and TRBJ2-7, with TRBD1 identical over 7 bases. Germline V gene lookup returns CDR1 KGHSH and CDR2 LQKENI. The CDR3 spans 13 residues. V dropped 3 bases and J dropped 4; count of bases not matched to a gene: 3. The CDR3 DNA follows: TGTGCCAGCTCACCCGGGACAGCGTACGAGCAGTACTTC. It yields the protein CASSPGTAYEQYF.